This record covers a single T cell receptor (beta chain). The data were obtained in a study of blood T cell repertoires in COVID-19. TCRdb's table, derived via immunoSEQ multiplex PCR, lists solely in-frame clones and lacks some. This table holds 95,000 to 100,000 clones, around 93% found once. Per germline, CDR1 SGHTS and CDR2 YDEGEE. This CDR3 is 14 amino acids long. The V gene end was trimmed by 4 bases and the J gene end by 6 bases; junction bases not matched to a gene: 3. Sequencing was done on a sample of peripheral blood. The sequence was collected from a man in his fifties with acute or convalescent COVID-19. This rearrangement joins TRBV5-8 to TRBJ2-1, with 11 bases lining up with TRBD2. CDR3 sequence reads: CASSGLAGGNEQFF. As DNA, the CDR3 is TGTGCCAGCAGCGGCCTAGCGGGGGGCAATGAGCAGTTCTTC.